The clone carrying this T cell receptor beta chain was observed a handful of times. Attachment of unique molecular identifiers was made to individual cDNA molecules. TCRdb called the 5' RACE reads again in MiXCR, with one record for every CDR3 protein. This table holds 64,000 or so distinct CDR3 sequences, 11% found once. The sample originates from a study of early T cells in non-severe SARS-CoV-2 infection. This CDR3 spans 17 amino acids. V gave up 4 bases and J gave up 7 bases; unmatched junction bases: 14. Germline loops: CDR1 MNHNS, CDR2 SASEGT. The chain joins TRBV6-1 to TRBJ2-3; 10 bases match TRBD2. The receptor comes from an adult who was a healthcare worker with PCR-confirmed SARS-CoV-2 infection or an uninfected control (not recorded which). The sequences come from whole blood, collected at baseline. The CDR3: CASSAPLLAGVTHTQYF. The CDR3 DNA is TGTGCCAGCAGTGCACCCCTCCTAGCGGGGGTCACCCATACGCAGTATTTT.